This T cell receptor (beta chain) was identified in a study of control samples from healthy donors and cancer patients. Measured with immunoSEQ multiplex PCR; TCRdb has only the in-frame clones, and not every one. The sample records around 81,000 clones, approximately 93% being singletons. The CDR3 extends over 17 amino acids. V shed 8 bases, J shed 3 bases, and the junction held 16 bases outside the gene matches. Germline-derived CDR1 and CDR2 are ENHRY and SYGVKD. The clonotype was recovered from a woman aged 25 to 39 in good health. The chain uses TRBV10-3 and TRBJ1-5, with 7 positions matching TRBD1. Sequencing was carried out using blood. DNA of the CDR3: TGTGCCATCTTTAGTTACCCCGAGGGACAGTTCAATCAGCCCCAGCATTTT. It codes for CAIFSYPEGQFNQPQHF.